This T cell receptor beta chain comes out of a study of blood T cell repertoires in COVID-19. As for the study in general: PBMCs, B-cell-depleted T cells, or T cells were the source of the cDNA or gDNA that made up the material.

The germline gives CDR1 LNHDA, CDR2 SQIVND (reference sequence). Trimming removed 2 bases from V and 9 bases from J; junction bases left unmatched: 14. CDR3 length: 18 amino acids. Ages ranged from roughly 18 to 100 years, with residence in 24 US areas. The sample holds one count of this clone. Some clones are missing from TCRdb's copy, which holds only in-frame ones; the method was immunoSEQ multiplex PCR. This sample has roughly 240,000 clones, with approximately 88% found just once. Sequenced input: PBMCs or T cells enriched from blood (not recorded which). The rearrangement uses TRBV19 and TRBJ1-6, with 9 positions matching TRBD1. This receptor was taken from a woman aged 35 to 49 with acute COVID-19. This CDR3 is CASSIFAGVGQGSSPLHF. The CDR3 DNA reads TGTGCCAGTAGTATATTTGCCGGGGTGGGACAGGGAAGTTCACCCCTCCACTTT.